These 9 T cell receptor beta chains originate from one sample sequenced in a study of Graves' ophthalmopathy and Graves' hyperthyroidism. RNA transcripts served as template for amplifying TCR beta CDR3 sequences. HTBI primers primed a first-round RT-PCR, and a second-round multiplex PCR followed. TCRdb itself ran the multiplex PCR reads through MiXCR, one entry per CDR3 protein. The table includes approximately 380,000 distinct CDR3 sequences, 21% detected once. Sequenced input: peripheral blood. These receptors originate from a woman between 18 and 29 years old with stable Graves' hyperthyroidism.

The table lists this clonotype with a few counts. The germline gene is not matched at one end of the junction; a read error may be the cause. The gene calls are TRBV2 and TRBJ2-5; possibly TRBD2 for D (6 bases). CDR1 is SNHLY and CDR2 is FYNNEI in the germline V gene. CDR3 length: 14 amino acids. The chain's CDR3 is CASNRLGGQETKYF. Here the CDR3 DNA reads TGTGCCAGCAATCGGTTGGGAGGTCAAGAGACCAAGTACTTC.

In its sample, this clonotype was seen many times. This chain links TRBV20-1 with TRBJ2-5, with D maybe TRBD2 (6 bases). The CDR3 is 15 residues long. Trimming pared 6 bases from V and 7 bases from J, leaving 24 bases between. Per germline, CDR1 DFQATT and CDR2 SNEGSKA (reference sequence). Written as DNA, the CDR3 is TGCAGTGCCCGAAACCCAGGGCGGGATTATGGGACCCAGTACTTC. Amino acid sequence: CSARNPGRDYGTQYF.

This clonotype was counted many times. The chain is built from TRBV6-1 and TRBJ2-7, with a weak D call TRBD1 (7 bases). Germline V gene lookup returns CDR1 MNHNS and CDR2 SASEGT. Trimming cost V 5 bases and J 6 bases, with 17 bases left between them. This CDR3 comprises 14 residues. The CDR3 here is CASSPGGGGAEQYF. CDR3 DNA sequence: TGTGCCAGCAGTCCCGGAGGGGGCGGTGCCGAGCAGTACTTC.

There are many counts of this clonotype. The chain couples TRBV4-1 to TRBJ2-7; possible D gene TRBD2, 6 bases. The V end was cut by 1 base, the J end by 4 bases, with 11 bases between. Germline V CDR1 and CDR2: MGHRA, YSYEKL. CDR3 length equals 14 residues. The CDR3 reads CASSQGWTKYEQYF. The CDR3 nucleotides read TGCGCCAGCAGCCAAGGGTGGACTAAATACGAGCAGTACTTC.

This clonotype was detected many times. J is TRBJ1-2 and V is TRBV4-1; D gene ambiguous. Looked up from germline, CDR1 is MGHRA and CDR2 is YSYEKL. Between the trimmed V and J ends, which lost 1 base and 4 bases, there was a span of 19 bases. The CDR3 has 17 amino acids. CDR3 nucleotides: TGCGCCAGCAGCCAAGTGGCCCGGATTACAGCTAGCTATGGCTACACCTTC. Amino acids: CASSQVARITASYGYTF.

This clonotype has just a few counts. The chain is built from TRBV12-3 or TRBV12-4 and TRBJ1-1; 7 bases line up with TRBD1. Germline trimming cut 7 bases from V and 1 base from J; bases unmatched to any gene: 3. The CDR3 consists of 13 residues. The CDR3 sequence is CASNYRGNTEAFF. Written as DNA, the CDR3 is TGTGCCAGCAATTACAGGGGGAACACTGAAGCTTTCTTT.

The rearrangement joins TRBV30 to TRBJ2-2; a possible D gene is TRBD1 (5 bases). The CDR3 consists of 19 residues. The germline V gene encodes CDR1 GTSNPN and CDR2 SVGIG (reference sequence). V shed 0 bases and J shed 6 bases, with 26 bases lying between them. The CDR3 here is CAWSVELFLVAGKAGELFF. The CDR3 DNA reads as TGTGCCTGGAGTGTTGAACTCTTCTTGGTGGCAGGGAAGGCCGGGGAGCTGTTTTTT.

This clonotype showed up many times. The chain uses TRBV29-1 and TRBJ2-7, with D possibly TRBD1 on 6 matching bases. V was cut by 5 bases and J by 7 bases, with 18 bases left in between. This CDR3 is 13 amino acids long. Germline V gives CDR1 SQVTM, CDR2 ANQGSEA. The CDR3 region has the DNA TGCAGCGTTTCCCGGGACACGATTATAGAGCAGTACTTC. This encodes CSVSRDTIIEQYF.

This clonotype was seen many times. This chain uses TRBV11-2 with TRBJ2-5; 7 positions agree with TRBD2. Looked up from germline, CDR1 is SGHAT and CDR2 is FQNNGV. J was trimmed by 5 bases and V by 5 bases; bases with no gene match: 17. The CDR3 runs to 17 residues. The DNA of the CDR3 is TGTGCCAGCAGCCGTCCGGGGGGAGCGGCCAGTAGGGAGACCCAGTACTTC. It encodes CASSRPGGAASRETQYF. Full variable domain (remainder filled in from reference TRBV11-2 and TRBJ2-5): EAGVAQSPRYKIIEKRQSVAFWCNPISGHATLYWYQQILGQGPKLLIQFQNNGVVDDSQLPKDRFSAERLKGVDSTLKIQPAKLEDSAVYLCASSRPGGAASRETQYFGPGTRLLVL.